A single sample gave rise to the 11 T cell receptor beta chains below, sequenced in a study of early T cells in non-severe SARS-CoV-2 infection. Each CDR3 protein gets one entry after TCRdb re-called the 5' RACE reads with MiXCR. The table has approximately 50,000 distinct CDR3 sequences, approximately 9.4% seen once. The source material was whole blood. These receptors came from an adult who was a healthcare worker with PCR-confirmed SARS-CoV-2 infection or an uninfected control (not recorded which).

This clonotype appeared many times. This chain joins TRBV29-1 and TRBJ2-5, with a tentative D call TRBD1 (6 bases). V was shortened by 6 bases and J by 6 bases, with 32 bases between the two germline ends. The V gene's germline CDR1 is SQVTM and CDR2 ANQGSEA. This CDR3 region has 18 residues. CDR3 sequence reads: CSVGRSPTAGTLPQTQYF. In DNA form, the CDR3 reads TGCAGCGTGGGTAGATCCCCCACAGCCGGGACACTACCTCAGACCCAGTACTTC.

As for this clonotype: Being one base from a much bigger clone, this may be a read error. V and J are TRBV5-1 and TRBJ1-2; D unresolved. The V gene lost 3 bases and the J gene lost 8 bases, with 20 bases spanning the gap. The germline gives CDR1 SGHRS, CDR2 YFSETQ. The CDR3 runs 15 residues. The CDR3 DNA sequence: TGCGCCAGCAGCTCCTTGACAAGGAACTCTATAGGCTACACCTTC. This translates into CASSSLTRNSIGYTF.

This clonotype has only a few counts. The rearrangement uses TRBV19 and TRBJ1-2; D is unclear. V gave up 0 bases and J gave up 5 bases, with 4 bases separating them. The CDR3 consists of 12 residues. Germline V CDR1 and CDR2: LNHDA, SQIVND (reference sequence). The CDR3 sequence is CASSIEGYGYTF. The CDR3 bases are TGTGCCAGTAGTATAGAGGGGTATGGCTACACCTTC. The full variable domain, completed using reference TRBV19 and TRBJ1-2, is DGGITQSPKYLFRKEGQNVTLSCEQNLNHDAMYWYRQDPGQGLRLIYYSQIVNDFQKGDIAEGYSVSREKKESFPLTVTSAQKNPTAFYLCASSIEGYGYTFGSGTRLTVV.

This clonotype showed up many times. This sequence joins TRBV28 and TRBJ1-5, with D maybe TRBD1 (5 bases). Germline V gene lookup returns CDR1 MDHEN and CDR2 SYDVKM. The CDR3 runs to 14 residues. V lost 8 bases and J lost 2, with 13 bases in between. This chain's CDR3 is CASSHRGGNQPQHF. The CDR3 bases are TGTGCCAGCTCACACCGGGGGGGCAATCAGCCCCAGCATTTT.

In this sample, this clonotype turned up a few times. The chain links TRBV9 to TRBJ2-1; no clear D. The V end was cut by 0 bases, the J end by 2 bases, with 12 bases between. The CDR3 runs 16 residues. CDR1 is SGDLS, CDR2 YYNGEE, per germline. The chain's CDR3 is CASSVGSDPAYNEQFF. In DNA, the CDR3 is TGTGCCAGCAGCGTAGGCTCGGACCCTGCCTACAATGAGCAGTTCTTC.

This clonotype showed up many times. This sequence joins TRBV20-1 and TRBJ2-1; no firm D call. Germline loops: CDR1 DFQATT, CDR2 SNEGSKA (reference sequence). Trimming took 4 bases from V and 2 from J, leaving 12 bases between them. The CDR3 extends over 14 amino acids. Here the CDR3 reads CSAMTVGAYNEQFF. CDR3 DNA: TGCAGTGCTATGACTGTAGGTGCCTACAATGAGCAGTTCTTC.

This clonotype was recorded at least ten times. This sequence joins TRBV6-2 or TRBV6-3 and TRBJ2-2; tentatively, D is TRBD2 (5 bases). The germline gives CDR1 MNHEY, CDR2 SVGEGT. The CDR3 contains 16 residues. Trimming pared 2 bases from V and 6 bases from J, leaving 16 bases between. The DNA for the CDR3 is TGTGCCAGCAGTTACAGACCCGGGGAGATCGCCGGGGAGCTGTTTTTT. It codes for CASSYRPGEIAGELFF.

This clonotype has at least ten counts. The chain is built from TRBV7-9 and TRBJ2-1; 10 bases map to TRBD1. This CDR3 is 15 amino acids long. CDR1 is SEHNR, CDR2 FQNEAQ, per germline (reference sequence). Trimming cost V 5 bases and J 6 bases; bases outside gene matches: 7. The CDR3 region has the DNA TGTGCCAGCAGCCTCGGGACAGGGGAAGTCAATGAGCAGTTCTTC. Translation gives CASSLGTGEVNEQFF.

This clonotype has only a few counts. The rearrangement links TRBV3-1 to TRBJ2-5; 10 bases are shared with TRBD1. CDR3 length: 17 amino acids. The V and J ends lost 2 bases and 6 bases, in that order; junction bases with no gene match: 12. From germline, CDR1 is LGHDT and CDR2 YNNKEL (reference sequence). CDR3 protein: CASSQLNRDRGRQTQYF. The CDR3 region has the DNA TGTGCCAGCAGCCAACTTAACCGGGACAGGGGAAGGCAGACCCAGTACTTC.

The chain combines TRBV29-1 with TRBJ2-7, with a possible D match to TRBD2 (6 bases). Trimming left V 4 bases short and J 3 bases short, with 13 bases between. CDR1 is SQVTM and CDR2 is ANQGSEA in the germline V gene. The CDR3 runs to 13 residues. The CDR3 is CSVGRGMGYEQYF. For the CDR3, the DNA is TGCAGCGTTGGCCGGGGGATGGGCTACGAGCAGTACTTC.

This clonotype came up a few times. The chain has TRBV10-3 and TRBJ2-5, with D unclear. In germline, CDR1 is ENHRY, CDR2 SYGVKD. The CDR3 runs to 11 residues. The V and J ends lost 8 bases and 2 bases respectively, with 6 bases between them. DNA for the CDR3: TGTGCCATCGGAAATCAAGAGACCCAGTACTTC. Its protein product is CAIGNQETQYF.